Reported below is one T cell receptor beta chain. V was clipped by 1 base and J by 2 bases, with 9 bases between them. Germline V CDR1 and CDR2: SEHNR, FQNEAQ (reference sequence). This CDR3 has 14 residues. This sample stems from a study of T cells in Graves' hyperthyroidism and ophthalmopathy. Graves' hyperthyroidism qualified as stable when ophthalmopathy did not progress within 18 months. TCR beta CDR3 regions were amplified from RNA transcripts. RT-PCR in the first round (using the HTBI primer set) targeted the TCR CDR3. A single record per CDR3 protein comes from TCRdb applying MiXCR to the multiplex PCR reads. The sample has under 700,000 distinct CDR3 sequences, 16% seen once.

V gene TRBV7-9 combines with J gene TRBJ2-7, with D perhaps assigned TRBD1 or TRBD2 (6 bases each). This receptor was obtained from a woman aged 18-29 years with Graves' hyperthyroidism. The sample was blood. The CDR3 sequence is CASSLEGGPYEQYF. The CDR3 nucleotides are TGTGCCAGCAGCTTAGAAGGGGGGCCCTACGAGCAGTACTTC.